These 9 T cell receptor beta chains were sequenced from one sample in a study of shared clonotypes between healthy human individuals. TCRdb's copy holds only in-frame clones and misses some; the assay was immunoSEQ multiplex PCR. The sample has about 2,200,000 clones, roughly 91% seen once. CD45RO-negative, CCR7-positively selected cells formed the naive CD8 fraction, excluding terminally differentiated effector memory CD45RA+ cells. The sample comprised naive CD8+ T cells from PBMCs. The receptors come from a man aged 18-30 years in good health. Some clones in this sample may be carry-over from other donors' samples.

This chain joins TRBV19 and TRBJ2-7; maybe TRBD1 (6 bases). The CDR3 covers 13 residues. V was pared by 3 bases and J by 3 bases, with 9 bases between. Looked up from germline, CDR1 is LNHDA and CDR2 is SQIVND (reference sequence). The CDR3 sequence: CASSMRGYYEQYF. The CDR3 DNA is TGTGCCAGTAGTATGAGGGGGTACTACGAGCAGTACTTC. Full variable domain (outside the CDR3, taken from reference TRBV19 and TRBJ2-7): DGGITQSPKYLFRKEGQNVTLSCEQNLNHDAMYWYRQDPGQGLRLIYYSQIVNDFQKGDIAEGYSVSREKKESFPLTVTSAQKNPTAFYLCASSMRGYYEQYFGPGTRLTVT.

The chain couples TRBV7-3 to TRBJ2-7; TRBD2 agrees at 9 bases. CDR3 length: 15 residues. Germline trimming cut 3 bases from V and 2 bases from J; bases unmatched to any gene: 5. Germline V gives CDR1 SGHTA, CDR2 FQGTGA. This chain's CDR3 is CASSFVASGTYEQYF. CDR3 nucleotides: TGTGCCAGCAGCTTCGTGGCTAGCGGGACCTACGAGCAGTACTTC.

The CDR3 DNA reads as TGTGCCAGCAACCGTCACCCTTACAATGAGCAGTTCTTC. Protein: CASNRHPYNEQFF. This chain links TRBV7-2 with TRBJ2-1; no firm D call. This CDR3 is built from 13 residues. Looked up from germline, CDR1 is SGHTA and CDR2 is FQGNSA. V shed 7 bases and J shed 4 bases, with 11 bases lying between them.

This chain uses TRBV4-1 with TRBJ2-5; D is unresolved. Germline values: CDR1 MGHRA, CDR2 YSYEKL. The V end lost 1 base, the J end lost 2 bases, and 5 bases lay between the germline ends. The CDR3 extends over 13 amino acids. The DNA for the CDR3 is TGCGCCAGCAGCCAAGTCTCTCAAGAGACCCAGTACTTC. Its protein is CASSQVSQETQYF.

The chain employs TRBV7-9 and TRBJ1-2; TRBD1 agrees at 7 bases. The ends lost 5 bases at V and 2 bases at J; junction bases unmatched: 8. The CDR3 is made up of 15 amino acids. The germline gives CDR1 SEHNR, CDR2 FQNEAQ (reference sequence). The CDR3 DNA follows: TGTGCCAGCAGCCCTGTGCTGACAGGGAACTATGGCTACACCTTC. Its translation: CASSPVLTGNYGYTF.

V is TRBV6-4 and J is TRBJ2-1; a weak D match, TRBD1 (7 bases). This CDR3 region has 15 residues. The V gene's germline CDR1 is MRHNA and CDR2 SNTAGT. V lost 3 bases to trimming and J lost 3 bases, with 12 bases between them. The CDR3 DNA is TGTGCCAGCAGTGAGTCAGGGGGGCTCTACAATGAGCAGTTCTTC. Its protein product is CASSESGGLYNEQFF.

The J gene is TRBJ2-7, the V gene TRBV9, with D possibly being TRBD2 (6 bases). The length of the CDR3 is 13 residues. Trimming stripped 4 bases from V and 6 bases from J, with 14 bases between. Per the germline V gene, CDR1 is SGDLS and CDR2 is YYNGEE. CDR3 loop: CASSPTGSAEQYF. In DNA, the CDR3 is TGTGCCAGCAGCCCGACCGGGAGCGCCGAGCAGTACTTC.

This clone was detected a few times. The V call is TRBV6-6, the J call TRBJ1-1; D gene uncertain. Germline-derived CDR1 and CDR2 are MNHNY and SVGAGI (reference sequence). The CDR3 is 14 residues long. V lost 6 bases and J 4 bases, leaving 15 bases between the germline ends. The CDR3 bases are TGTGCCAGCAGCCCCTCGCTCATAGCCACTGAAGCTTTCTTT. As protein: CASSPSLIATEAFF.

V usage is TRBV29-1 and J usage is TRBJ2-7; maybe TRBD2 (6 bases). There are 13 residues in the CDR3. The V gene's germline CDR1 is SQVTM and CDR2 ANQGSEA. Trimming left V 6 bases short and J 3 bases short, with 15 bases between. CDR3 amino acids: CSVLGGIHYEQYF. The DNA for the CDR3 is TGCAGCGTCCTCGGCGGGATCCACTACGAGCAGTACTTC.